Below, one TCR beta chain is given with its context. CDR1 and CDR2 from the germline V gene are PRHDT and FYEKMQ (reference sequence). The V gene end was trimmed by 7 bases and the J gene end by 1 base; junction bases not matched to a gene: 1. This CDR3 region has 13 residues. This sample was included in a study of blood T cells in healthy people across ages. Combining a sample-barcoded 5' primer with a J-beta primer mix, a second PCR ran for 7 to 11 cycles. TCRdb redid the calling of the 5' RACE reads with MiXCR, one entry per CDR3 protein. The sample consists of 1 million or so distinct CDR3 sequences, 45% of them appearing once.

The specimen was blood. The chain is built from TRBV13 and TRBJ2-7, with TRBD2 matching over 10 bases. The sequence was collected from a woman in her sixties or seventies in good health. CDR3 DNA sequence: TGTGCCAGCAAACTAGCGGGATCCTACGAGCAGTACTTC. Encoded protein: CASKLAGSYEQYF.